One sample yielded the 13 T cell receptor beta chains listed below, sequenced in a study of siplizumab effects on memory and regulatory T cells. Here immunoSEQ multiplex PCR was the method, and the copy in TCRdb shows in-frame clones only, minus some. Counted here are 56,000 or so clones, about 98% occurring once; the ten biggest clones make up approximately 1.1%. The sequencing sample was made of naive CD8+ T cells sorted from blood. The origin of the receptors is a human donor in good health.

The chain couples TRBV7-9 to TRBJ2-1, with D uncertain. The CDR3 covers 15 residues. V was clipped by 5 bases and J by 8 bases, with 19 bases between them. Germline assignment: CDR1 SEHNR and CDR2 FQNEAQ (reference sequence). As DNA, the CDR3 is TGTGCCAGCAGCGCACGACACGACAATTGGGATGAGCAGTTCTTC. It codes for CASSARHDNWDEQFF.

This clone was seen a single time. The chain has TRBV12-5 and TRBJ2-2, with 12 bases lining up with TRBD2. In germline, CDR1 is LGHNT, CDR2 FRNRAP. CDR3 length: 17 residues. Trimming at V came to 6 bases and at J to 2 bases, leaving 7 bases not matched to a gene. In DNA form, the CDR3 reads TGTGCTAGTGGCCTACTAGCGGGAGGAGCCAACACCGGGGAGCTGTTTTTT. It encodes CASGLLAGGANTGELFF.

This clone was recorded once. V and J are TRBV5-1 and TRBJ2-7, with no clear D. The CDR3 loop spans 14 amino acids. V was cut by 0 bases and J by 1 base, with 8 bases left in between. Germline V gene sequence: CDR1 SGHRS, CDR2 YFSETQ. DNA for the CDR3: TGCGCCAGCAGCTTGGACAGTTTTTCCTACGAGCAGTACTTC. This translates into CASSLDSFSYEQYF.

The chain carries TRBV5-8 and TRBJ2-7; a weak D match, TRBD2 (6 bases). The CDR3 is 14 amino acids. Looked up from germline, CDR1 is SGHTS and CDR2 is YDEGEE. The V end was cut by 5 bases, the J end by 0 bases, with 12 bases between. CDR3 nucleotides: TGTGCCAGCAGGACCGGGACTCACTCCTACGAGCAGTACTTC. This encodes CASRTGTHSYEQYF.

The chain carries TRBV19 and TRBJ1-2; the match to TRBD1 covers 12 bases. J gave up 7 bases and V 6 bases, and 6 bases lay outside the gene matches. Germline-derived CDR1 and CDR2 are LNHDA and SQIVND (reference sequence). This CDR3 spans 14 amino acids. The CDR3 sequence is CASSWDRGLSGYTF. DNA of the CDR3: TGTGCCAGTAGCTGGGACAGGGGGCTCAGTGGCTACACCTTC. Using reference TRBV19 and TRBJ1-2 for the parts outside the CDR3, the full variable domain is DGGITQSPKYLFRKEGQNVTLSCEQNLNHDAMYWYRQDPGQGLRLIYYSQIVNDFQKGDIAEGYSVSREKKESFPLTVTSAQKNPTAFYLCASSWDRGLSGYTFGSGTRLTVV.

This sequence joins TRBV13 and TRBJ1-4; 7 nucleotides agree with TRBD1. The germline V gene has CDR1 PRHDT and CDR2 FYEKMQ (reference sequence). V was pared by 0 bases and J by 7 bases, with 5 bases of the junction left unmatched. The CDR3 runs 15 residues. CDR3 residues: CASSLGEGAGEKLFF. DNA of the CDR3: TGTGCCAGCAGCTTAGGAGAGGGGGCAGGTGAAAAACTGTTTTTT.

The rearrangement joins TRBV7-2 to TRBJ1-2; the D is unclear. This CDR3 spans 13 amino acids. Per the germline V gene, CDR1 is SGHTA and CDR2 is FQGNSA. Trimming shortened V by 1 base and J by 6 bases, and 9 bases separated the two germline ends. The CDR3 bases are TGTGCCAGCAGCTTAGGGAGGACGGATGGCTACACCTTC. Translating it yields CASSLGRTDGYTF. Using reference TRBV7-2 and TRBJ1-2 for the parts outside the CDR3, the full variable domain is GAGVSQSPSNKVTEKGKDVELRCDPISGHTALYWYRQSLGQGLEFLIYFQGNSAPDKSGLPSDRFSAERTGGSVSTLTIQRTQQEDSAVYLCASSLGRTDGYTFGSGTRLTVV.

The chain couples TRBV5-6 to TRBJ2-2; D not certain. V was shortened by 1 base and J by 3 bases, with 4 bases between the two germline ends. The CDR3 is 13 amino acids. Looked up from germline, CDR1 is SGHDT and CDR2 is YYEEEE. Here the CDR3 DNA reads TGTGCCAGCAGCTTGTCGGACACCGGGGAGCTGTTTTTT. This sequence encodes CASSLSDTGELFF.

The rearrangement uses TRBV7-8 and TRBJ2-5; the D gene could be TRBD1 or TRBD2 (5 bases each). Trimming shortened V by 2 bases and J by 5 bases, and 12 bases separated the two germline ends. CDR1 and CDR2 from the germline V gene are SGHVS and FQNEAQ. The CDR3 length is 14 residues. DNA of the CDR3: TGTGCCAGCAGCTTATTTGGCAGGGAGGAGACCCAGTACTTC. Amino acid sequence: CASSLFGREETQYF.

The chain couples TRBV28 to TRBJ2-3, with 8 bases fitting TRBD2. The V segment lost 6 bases and the J segment 0 bases; nucleotides outside the gene matches: 5. Looked up from germline, CDR1 is MDHEN and CDR2 is SYDVKM. This CDR3 has 15 amino acids. The CDR3 sequence: CASSSLAGSTDTQYF. The DNA of the CDR3 is TGTGCCAGCAGCTCTTTAGCGGGAAGCACAGATACGCAGTATTTT. Complete variable domain (other parts from reference TRBV28 and TRBJ2-3): DVKVTQSSRYLVKRTGEKVFLECVQDMDHENMFWYRQDPGLGLRLIYFSYDVKMKEKGDIPEGYSVSREKKERFSLILESASTNQTSMYLCASSSLAGSTDTQYFGPGTRLTVL.

The rearrangement joins TRBV29-1 to TRBJ1-1; 7 nucleotides agree with TRBD1. CDR1 and CDR2 (germline): SQVTM, ANQGSEA. CDR3 length equals 12 residues. The V and J ends lost 7 bases and 1 base, in that order; junction bases with no gene match: 3. Here the CDR3 reads CSARQGNTEAFF. The CDR3 region has the DNA TGCAGCGCTCGACAGGGGAACACTGAAGCTTTCTTT.

The CDR3, as DNA: TGCGCCAGCAGCCAAAGGCAGCAGGGCAGTTTGAACACTGAAGCTTTCTTT. It codes for CASSQRQQGSLNTEAFF. The chain has TRBV4-1 and TRBJ1-1, with D perhaps matching TRBD1 (5 bases). Trimming left V 2 bases short and J 0 bases short, with 16 bases between. Germline V gives CDR1 MGHRA, CDR2 YSYEKL. The CDR3 sequence is 17 residues long.

The chain employs TRBV4-1 and TRBJ2-1; 7 bases map to TRBD2. J lost 4 bases, V lost 0 bases, and 6 bases had no gene match. Germline V CDR1 and CDR2: MGHRA, YSYEKL. The CDR3 sequence is 16 residues long. The DNA of the CDR3 is TGCGCCAGCAGCCAAGACGAAACTAGCGCATACAATGAGCAGTTCTTC. Translating gives CASSQDETSAYNEQFF.